This entry lists 5 T cell receptor beta chains sequenced from one sample in a study of T cell responses to AZD1222 COVID-19 vaccine. TCRdb's table, derived via immunoSEQ multiplex PCR, lists solely in-frame clones and lacks some. The repertoire includes approximately 150,000 clones, 90% of them detected once, and approximately 1.6% sits in the top ten. The specimen comprised peripheral blood, sampled 28 days after the second AZD1222 dose. The origin of the receptors is an adult who received the AZD1222 COVID-19 vaccine.

CDR3 in DNA: TGTGCCAGCAGCCATAGCAGGGGTAATGAGCAGTTCTTC. As protein: CASSHSRGNEQFF. V and J are TRBV7-9 and TRBJ2-1, with D tentatively TRBD1 (6 bases). Germline V gene lookup returns CDR1 SEHNR and CDR2 FQNEAQ (reference sequence). The CDR3 is 13 amino acids. V was shortened by 5 bases and J by 7 bases, with 12 bases between the two germline ends.

The chain employs TRBV6-4 and TRBJ2-1; 8 bases fit TRBD1. Germline CDR1 reads MRHNA; CDR2 reads SNTAGT. V dropped 4 bases and J dropped 8; count of bases not matched to a gene: 4. CDR3 size: 13 residues. The CDR3 loop reads CASSVETGDEQFF. The CDR3 region has the DNA TGTGCCAGCAGTGTTGAGACAGGGGATGAGCAGTTCTTC.

V gene TRBV28 combines with J gene TRBJ1-2; D uncertain. The V end lost 2 bases, the J end lost 4 bases, and 11 bases lay between the germline ends. The CDR3 runs 14 residues. Germline V gene sequence: CDR1 MDHEN, CDR2 SYDVKM. The CDR3 reads CASSLGQESYGYTF. CDR3 nucleotide sequence: TGTGCCAGCAGTTTAGGGCAAGAATCCTATGGCTACACCTTC.

In DNA form, the CDR3 reads TGTGCCAGCAGCCAAGGTGTCAGCTACGAGCAGTACGTC. It is translated as CASSQGVSYEQYV. V gene TRBV14 combines with J gene TRBJ2-7; D remains unclear. Germline CDR1 and CDR2: SGHDN and FVKESK. Between the trimmed V and J ends, which lost 1 base and 3 bases, there was a span of 7 bases. This CDR3 is built from 13 residues.

V is TRBV15 and J is TRBJ2-3; no clear D. The length of the CDR3 is 15 residues. Germline V gene data show CDR1 as LNHNV and CDR2 as YYDKDF (reference sequence). Trimming removed 3 bases at V and 1 base at J, with 11 bases between. Here the CDR3 DNA reads TGTGCCACCAGCAGTCCTCGGCTTCGCACAGATACGCAGTATTTT. Protein: CATSSPRLRTDTQYF.